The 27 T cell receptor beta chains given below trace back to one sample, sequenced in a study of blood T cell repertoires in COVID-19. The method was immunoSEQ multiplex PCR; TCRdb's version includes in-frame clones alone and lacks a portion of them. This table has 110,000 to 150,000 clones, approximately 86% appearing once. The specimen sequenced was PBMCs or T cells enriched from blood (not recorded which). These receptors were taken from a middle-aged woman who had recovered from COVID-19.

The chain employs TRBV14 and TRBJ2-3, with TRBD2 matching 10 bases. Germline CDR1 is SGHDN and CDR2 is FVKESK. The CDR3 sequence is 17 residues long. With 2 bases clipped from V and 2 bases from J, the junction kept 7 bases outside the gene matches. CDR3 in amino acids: CASSQTGLAAPTDTQYF. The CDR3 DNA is TGTGCCAGCAGCCAAACTGGACTAGCGGCACCCACAGATACGCAGTATTTT.

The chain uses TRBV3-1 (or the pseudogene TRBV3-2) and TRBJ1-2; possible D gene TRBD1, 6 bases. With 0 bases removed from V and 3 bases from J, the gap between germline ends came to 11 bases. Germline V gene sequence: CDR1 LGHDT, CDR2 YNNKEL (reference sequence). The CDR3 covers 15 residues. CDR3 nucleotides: TGTGCCAGCAGCCAAGATTACAGGGCTGACTATGGCTACACCTTC. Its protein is CASSQDYRADYGYTF.

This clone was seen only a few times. The chain's CDR3 is CASSPQWVGDGYTF. The CDR3 DNA reads as TGTGCCAGTAGCCCCCAGTGGGTTGGAGATGGCTACACCTTC. The chain couples TRBV19 to TRBJ1-2, with D unresolved. V lost 6 bases, J lost 6 bases, and 17 bases lay in between. The CDR3 sequence is 14 residues long. CDR1 is LNHDA and CDR2 is SQIVND in the germline V gene (reference sequence).

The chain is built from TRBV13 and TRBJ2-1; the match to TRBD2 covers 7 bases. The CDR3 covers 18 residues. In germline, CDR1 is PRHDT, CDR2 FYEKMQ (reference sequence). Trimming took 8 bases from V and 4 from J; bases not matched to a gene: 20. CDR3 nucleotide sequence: TGTGCCAGCTTCCAGGTGGTTCAAGCGGGGAGGAATTACAATGAGCAGTTCTTC. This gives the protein CASFQVVQAGRNYNEQFF.

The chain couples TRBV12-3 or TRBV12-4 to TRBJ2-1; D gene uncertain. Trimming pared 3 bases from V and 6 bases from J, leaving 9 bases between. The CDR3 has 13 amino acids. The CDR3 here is CASSLRRFNEQFF. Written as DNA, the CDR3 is TGTGCCAGCAGTTTGAGGCGCTTCAATGAGCAGTTCTTC.

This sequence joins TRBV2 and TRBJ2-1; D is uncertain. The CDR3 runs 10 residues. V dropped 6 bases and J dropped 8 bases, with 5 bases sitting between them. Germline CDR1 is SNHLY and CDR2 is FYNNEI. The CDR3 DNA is TGTGCCAGCAGCCTCGATGAGCAGTTCTTC. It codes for CASSLDEQFF.

The CDR3 reads CASSLNIYNEQFF. The CDR3 DNA reads as TGCGCCAGCAGCTTGAATATTTACAATGAGCAGTTCTTC. The rearrangement joins TRBV5-1 to TRBJ2-1; D is undetermined. Trimming cost V 1 base and J 4 bases, with 6 bases left between them. Germline CDR1 reads SGHRS; CDR2 reads YFSETQ. The length of the CDR3 is 13 residues. The variable domain in full, with the rest retrieved from reference TRBV5-1 and TRBJ2-1, is KAGVTQTPRYLIKTRGQQVTLSCSPISGHRSVSWYQQTPGQGLQFLFEYFSETQRNKGNFPGRFSGRQFSNSRSEMNVSTLELGDSALYLCASSLNIYNEQFFGPGTRLTVL.

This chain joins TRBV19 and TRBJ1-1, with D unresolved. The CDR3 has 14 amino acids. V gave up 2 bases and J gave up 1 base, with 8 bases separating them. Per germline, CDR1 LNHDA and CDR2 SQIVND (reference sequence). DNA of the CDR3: TGTGCCAGTAGTATATATGGAGGGAACACTGAAGCTTTCTTT. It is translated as CASSIYGGNTEAFF.

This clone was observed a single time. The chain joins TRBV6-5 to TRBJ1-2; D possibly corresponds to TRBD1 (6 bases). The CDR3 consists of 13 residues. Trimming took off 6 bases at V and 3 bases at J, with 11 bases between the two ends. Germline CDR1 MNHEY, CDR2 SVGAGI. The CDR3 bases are TGTGCCAGCAGGGAGACAGGATACTATGGCTACACCTTC. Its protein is CASRETGYYGYTF.

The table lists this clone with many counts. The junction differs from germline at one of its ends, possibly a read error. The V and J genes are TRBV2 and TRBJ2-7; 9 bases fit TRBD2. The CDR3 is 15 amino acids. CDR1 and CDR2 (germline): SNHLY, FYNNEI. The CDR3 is CASRDGAGGTYEQYF. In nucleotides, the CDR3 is TGTGCCAGCCGTGACGGAGCGGGGGGCACCTACGAGCAGTACTTC.

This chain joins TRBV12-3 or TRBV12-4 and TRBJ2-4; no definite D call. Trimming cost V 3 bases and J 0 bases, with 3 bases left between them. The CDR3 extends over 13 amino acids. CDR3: CASSFLAKNIQYF. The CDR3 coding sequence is TGTGCCAGCAGTTTCCTAGCCAAAAACATTCAGTACTTC.

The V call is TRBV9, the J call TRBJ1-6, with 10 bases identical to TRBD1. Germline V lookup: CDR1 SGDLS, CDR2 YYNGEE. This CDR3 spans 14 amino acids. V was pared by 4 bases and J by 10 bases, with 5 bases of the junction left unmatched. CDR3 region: CASSSRQGASPLHF. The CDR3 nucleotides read TGTGCCAGCAGCTCAAGACAGGGGGCCTCACCCCTCCACTTT.

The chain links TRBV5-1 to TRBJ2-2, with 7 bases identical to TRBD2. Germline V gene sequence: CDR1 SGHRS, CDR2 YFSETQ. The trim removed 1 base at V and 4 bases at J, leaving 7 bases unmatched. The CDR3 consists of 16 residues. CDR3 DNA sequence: TGCGCCAGCAGCTTGTCCGAGGGAGGGAGCACCGGGGAGCTGTTTTTT. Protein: CASSLSEGGSTGELFF.

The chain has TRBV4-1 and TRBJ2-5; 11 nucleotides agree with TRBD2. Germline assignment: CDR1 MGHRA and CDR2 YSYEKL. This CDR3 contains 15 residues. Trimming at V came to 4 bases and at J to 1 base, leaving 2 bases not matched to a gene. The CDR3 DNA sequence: TGCGCCAGCAGCCGACTAGCGGGGCTCCAAGAGACCCAGTACTTC. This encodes CASSRLAGLQETQYF.

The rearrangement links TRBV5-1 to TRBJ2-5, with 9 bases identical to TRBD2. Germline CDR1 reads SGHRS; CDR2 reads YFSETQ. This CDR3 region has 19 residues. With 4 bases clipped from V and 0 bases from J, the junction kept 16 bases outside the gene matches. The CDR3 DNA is TGCGCCAGCAGCCAGGGCGTGGGAAGCGGGGGGATTTACCAAGAGACCCAGTACTTC. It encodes CASSQGVGSGGIYQETQYF.

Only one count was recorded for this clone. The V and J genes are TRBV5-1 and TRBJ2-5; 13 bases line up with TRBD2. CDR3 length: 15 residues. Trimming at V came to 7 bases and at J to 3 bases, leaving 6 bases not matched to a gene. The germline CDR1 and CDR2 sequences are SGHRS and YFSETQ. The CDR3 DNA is TGCGCCAGCGGGGAGGGGACTAGCGGGAAAGAGACCCAGTACTTC. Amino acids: CASGEGTSGKETQYF.

CDR3 bases: TGTGCCTGGAGTGCCTTCCGCGGGACAGTGAACACTGAAGCTTTCTTT. Translation gives CAWSAFRGTVNTEAFF. The chain recombines TRBV30 with TRBJ1-1, with TRBD1 matching 7 bases. CDR3 length: 16 residues. Germline V gives CDR1 GTSNPN, CDR2 SVGIG (reference sequence). After removal of 1 base from V and 0 bases from J, the junction contained 8 bases not matched to a gene.

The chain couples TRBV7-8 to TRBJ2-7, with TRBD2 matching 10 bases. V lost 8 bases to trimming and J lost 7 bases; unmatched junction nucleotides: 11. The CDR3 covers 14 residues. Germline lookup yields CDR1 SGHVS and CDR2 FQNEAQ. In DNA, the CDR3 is TGTGCCAGCGGGGTGGAGCGGGAGGGCGGTGAGCAGTACTTC. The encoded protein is CASGVEREGGEQYF.

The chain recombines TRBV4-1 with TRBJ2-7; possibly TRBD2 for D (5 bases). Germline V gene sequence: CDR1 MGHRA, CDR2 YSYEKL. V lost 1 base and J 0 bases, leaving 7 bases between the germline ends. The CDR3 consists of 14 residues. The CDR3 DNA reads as TGCGCCAGCAGCCAAGTTGGAGGCTCCTACGAGCAGTACTTC. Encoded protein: CASSQVGGSYEQYF.

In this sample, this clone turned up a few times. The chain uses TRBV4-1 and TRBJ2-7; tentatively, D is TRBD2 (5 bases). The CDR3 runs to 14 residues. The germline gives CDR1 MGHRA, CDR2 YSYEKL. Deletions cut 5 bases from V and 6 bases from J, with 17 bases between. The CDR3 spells CASSVRGSSGEQYF. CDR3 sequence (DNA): TGCGCCAGCAGCGTACGAGGGAGTTCGGGCGAGCAGTACTTC.

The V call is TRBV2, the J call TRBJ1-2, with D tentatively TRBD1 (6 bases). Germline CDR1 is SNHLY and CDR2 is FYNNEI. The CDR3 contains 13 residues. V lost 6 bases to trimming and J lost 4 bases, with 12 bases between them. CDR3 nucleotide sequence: TGTGCCAGCAGCGCGGACAGCTCCTATGGCTACACCTTC. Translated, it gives CASSADSSYGYTF. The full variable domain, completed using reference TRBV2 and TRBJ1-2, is EPEVTQTPSHQVTQMGQEVILRCVPISNHLYFYWYRQILGQKVEFLVSFYNNEISEKSEIFDDQFSVERPDGSNFTLKIRSTKLEDSAMYFCASSADSSYGYTFGSGTRLTVV.

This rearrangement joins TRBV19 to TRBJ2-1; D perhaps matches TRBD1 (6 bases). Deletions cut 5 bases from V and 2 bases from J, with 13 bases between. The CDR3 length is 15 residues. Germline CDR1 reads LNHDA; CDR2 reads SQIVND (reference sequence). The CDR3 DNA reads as TGTGCCAGTAGTGGGGGCAGGGACCCCTACAATGAGCAGTTCTTC. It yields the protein CASSGGRDPYNEQFF.

In DNA form, the CDR3 reads TGTGCCAGCAGTTTACCCCAACTAGCGGGAGAACTTAGCAATGAGCAGTTCTTC. Translating it yields CASSLPQLAGELSNEQFF. This chain joins TRBV28 and TRBJ2-1; 11 bases map to TRBD2. Trimming removed 2 bases from V and 6 bases from J; junction bases left unmatched: 12. The CDR3 sequence is 18 residues long. From germline, CDR1 is MDHEN and CDR2 SYDVKM.

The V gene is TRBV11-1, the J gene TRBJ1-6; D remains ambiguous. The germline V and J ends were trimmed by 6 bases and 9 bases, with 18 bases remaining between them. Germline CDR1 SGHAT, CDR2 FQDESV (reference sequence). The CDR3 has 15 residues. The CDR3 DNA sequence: TGTGCCAGCAGTCGCGGGGAAGGAGAAGGTTCACCCCTCCACTTT. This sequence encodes CASSRGEGEGSPLHF.

This CDR3 is CASSLTVAWGVDYGYTF. For the CDR3, the DNA is TGCGCCAGCAGCTTAACCGTGGCGTGGGGGGTTGACTATGGCTACACCTTC. The chain has TRBV5-1 and TRBJ1-2, with D maybe TRBD1 (5 bases). Germline loops: CDR1 SGHRS, CDR2 YFSETQ. This CDR3 spans 17 amino acids. The ends were cut back, 2 bases at V and 3 bases at J, with 20 bases in the middle.

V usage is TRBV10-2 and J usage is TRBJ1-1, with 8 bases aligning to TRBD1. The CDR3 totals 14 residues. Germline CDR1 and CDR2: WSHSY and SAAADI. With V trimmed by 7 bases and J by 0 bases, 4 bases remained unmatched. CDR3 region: CASTPTGVNTEAFF. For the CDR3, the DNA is TGCGCCAGCACCCCGACAGGGGTGAACACTGAAGCTTTCTTT.

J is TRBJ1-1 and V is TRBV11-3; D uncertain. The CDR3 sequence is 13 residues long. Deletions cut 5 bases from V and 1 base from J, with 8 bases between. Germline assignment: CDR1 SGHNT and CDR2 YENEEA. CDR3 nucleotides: TGTGCCAGCAGCCTTAAGAGGAACACTGAAGCTTTCTTT. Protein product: CASSLKRNTEAFF. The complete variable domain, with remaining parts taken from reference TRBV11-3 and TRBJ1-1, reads EAGVVQSPRYKIIEKKQPVAFWCNPISGHNTLYWYLQNLGQGPELLIRYENEEAVDDSQLPKDRFSAERLKGVDSTLKIQPAELGDSAVYLCASSLKRNTEAFFGQGTRLTVV.